This T cell receptor beta chain was retrieved from a study of cytomegalovirus exposure and HLA in healthy donors. Study outcomes and limitations: Common viral pathogens (according to a later analysis) appeared linked to several of the most significant clusters. The authors listed 150 to 200 TCR beta chains as cytomegalovirus-associated.

This CDR3 has 17 residues. Germline V gives CDR1 SGHAT, CDR2 FQNNGV. After removal of 4 bases from V and 0 bases from J, the junction contained 10 bases not matched to a gene. With respect to this clone: What it recognizes is unknown.

PCR primers comprised 60 Vbeta and 13 Jbeta primers. Authors' processing steps: Per a later analysis, the number of unique TCR beta chains was about 80 million, of which 10 million to 11 million were shared. TCRdb's copy holds only in-frame clones and misses some; the assay was immunoSEQ multiplex PCR. V, J and clone size derive from that table, while D and trimming were established from the DNA sequence. The sample data list 100,000 to 150,000 clones. Sequencing input: PBMCs. The receptor was isolated from a man between 18 and 35 years old in good health and CMV-seronegative. The chain joins TRBV11-2 to TRBJ2-3; 7 positions match TRBD1. CDR3 in DNA: TGTGCCAGCAGCTCTCGGACAGGATCCGTTAGCACAGATACGCAGTATTTT. It translates to CASSSRTGSVSTDTQYF.